This TCR beta chain stems from a study of spatial heterogeneity in lung cancer. On the study more broadly: Alpha-chain sequences were consistently detected less often than beta-chain sequences. More than eight raw reads, on average, carried each unique TCR and UMI combination.

TCR cDNA molecules each had a unique molecular identifier. Each CDR3 protein is one row after TCRdb ran MiXCR on the 5' RACE reads. Among 16,000 or so distinct CDR3 sequences listed, about 6.7% were seen once. V lost 2 bases to trimming and J lost 5 bases, with 12 bases between them. Looked up from germline, CDR1 is SGHTA and CDR2 is FQGNSA. The CDR3 is made up of 14 amino acids. Study-wide results and limits: Higher tumor mutation counts went along with higher counts of expanded intratumoral alpha and beta TCRs.

The sample holds many counts of this clonotype. As yet, its antigen is unknown. A library prepared for alpha chains yielded this beta chain as an off-target read; its size is of little meaning. The time point here: sample taken at primary tumor resection. Whole RNA from tumor, nontumor lung or frozen PBMC was sequenced unsorted. The chain joins TRBV7-2 to TRBJ2-5; tentative D call: TRBD2 (6 bases). The specimen was lung tumor tissue, collected at surgery. This sequence originates from a female donor with early-stage non-small cell lung cancer. The CDR3 nucleotides are TGTGCCAGCAGCTTAAACGGGGGTAGGGAGACCCAGTACTTC. It is translated as CASSLNGGRETQYF. Filled out from reference TRBV7-2 and TRBJ2-5, the complete variable domain reads GAGVSQSPSNKVTEKGKDVELRCDPISGHTALYWYRQSLGQGLEFLIYFQGNSAPDKSGLPSDRFSAERTGGSVSTLTIQRTQQEDSAVYLCASSLNGGRETQYFGPGTRLLVL.